The present entry profiles one T cell receptor beta chain with its context. Its matching antigen is unknown. One end of the junction does not line up with germline, which may come from a read error. The CDR3 is 13 amino acids. Germline CDR1 is DFQATT and CDR2 is SNEGSKA (reference sequence). Template material for amplifying TCR beta CDR3 regions consisted of RNA transcripts. Using the HTBI primer set, a first-round RT-PCR was run on the TCR CDR3. TCRdb itself ran the multiplex PCR reads through MiXCR, one entry per CDR3 protein. The data hold roughly 570,000 distinct CDR3 sequences, with more than 45% observed a single time. Patients were excluded because of uncontrolled infection, other autoimmune disease, pregnancy or lactation. This sample is drawn from a study of T cells in Graves' hyperthyroidism and ophthalmopathy. Study-level points and caveats: Patients with ophthalmopathy were separated from those with stable hyperthyroidism by a 13 V-J model. The model made its ophthalmopathy prediction, and onset followed a median approximately 6 months later. Expanded thyroid clonotypes (above 0.001) were mostly also found in blood.

The receptor was derived from an adult woman with Graves' disease, either hyperthyroidism or ophthalmopathy (not recorded which). Source material: peripheral blood or thyroid tissue (not recorded which). This sequence joins TRBV20-1 and TRBJ2-7; tentative D call: TRBD1 (5 bases). CDR3 amino acids: CSARDPKGYPRLF. In nucleotides, the CDR3 is TGCAGTGCTAGAGACCCCAAGGGGTACCCCCGACTCTTC.